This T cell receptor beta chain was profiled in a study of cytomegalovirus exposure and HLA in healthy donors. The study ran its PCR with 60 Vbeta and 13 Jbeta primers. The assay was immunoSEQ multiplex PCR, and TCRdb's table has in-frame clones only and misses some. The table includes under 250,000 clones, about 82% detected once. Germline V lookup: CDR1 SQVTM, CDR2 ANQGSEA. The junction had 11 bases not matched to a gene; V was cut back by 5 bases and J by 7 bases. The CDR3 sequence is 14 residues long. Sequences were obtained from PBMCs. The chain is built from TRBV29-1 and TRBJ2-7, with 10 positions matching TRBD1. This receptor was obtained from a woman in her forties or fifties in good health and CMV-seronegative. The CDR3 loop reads CSVTPGTGAGEQYF. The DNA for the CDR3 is TGCAGCGTTACCCCGGGGACAGGGGCCGGGGAGCAGTACTTC.